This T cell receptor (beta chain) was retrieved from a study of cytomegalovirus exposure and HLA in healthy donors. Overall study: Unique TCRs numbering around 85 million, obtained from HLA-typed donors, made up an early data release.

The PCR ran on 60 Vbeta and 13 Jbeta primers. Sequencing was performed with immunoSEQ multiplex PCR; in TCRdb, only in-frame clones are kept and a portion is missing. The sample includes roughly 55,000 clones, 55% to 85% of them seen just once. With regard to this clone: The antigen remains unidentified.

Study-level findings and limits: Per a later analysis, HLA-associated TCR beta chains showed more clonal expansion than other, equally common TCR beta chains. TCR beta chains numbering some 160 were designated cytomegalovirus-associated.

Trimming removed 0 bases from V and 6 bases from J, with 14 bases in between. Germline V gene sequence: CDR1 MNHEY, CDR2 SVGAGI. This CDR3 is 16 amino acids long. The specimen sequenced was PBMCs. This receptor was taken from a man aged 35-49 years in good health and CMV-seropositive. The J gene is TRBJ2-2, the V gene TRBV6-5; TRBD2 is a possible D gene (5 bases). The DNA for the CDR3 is TGTGCCAGCAGTTACTCGTTCCAGATCGGGGCCGGGGAGCTGTTTTTT. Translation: CASSYSFQIGAGELFF.